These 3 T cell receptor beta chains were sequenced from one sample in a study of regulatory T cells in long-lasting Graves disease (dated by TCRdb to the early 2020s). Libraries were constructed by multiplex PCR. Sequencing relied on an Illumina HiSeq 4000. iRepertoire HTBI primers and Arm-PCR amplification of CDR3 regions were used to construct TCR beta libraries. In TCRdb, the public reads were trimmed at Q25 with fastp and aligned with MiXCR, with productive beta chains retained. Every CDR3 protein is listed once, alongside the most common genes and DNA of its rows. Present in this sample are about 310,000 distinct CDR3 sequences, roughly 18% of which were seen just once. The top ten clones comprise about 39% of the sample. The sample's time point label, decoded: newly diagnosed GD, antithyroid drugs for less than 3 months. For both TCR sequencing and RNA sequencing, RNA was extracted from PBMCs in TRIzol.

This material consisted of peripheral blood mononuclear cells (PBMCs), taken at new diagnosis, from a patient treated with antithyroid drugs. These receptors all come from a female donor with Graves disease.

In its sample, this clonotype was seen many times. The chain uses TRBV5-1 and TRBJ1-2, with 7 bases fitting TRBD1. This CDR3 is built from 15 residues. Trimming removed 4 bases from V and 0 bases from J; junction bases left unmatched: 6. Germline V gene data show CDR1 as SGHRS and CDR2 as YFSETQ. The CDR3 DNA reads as TGCGCCAGCAGCCAAAGACAGGGATCTAACTATGGCTACACCTTC. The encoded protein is CASSQRQGSNYGYTF.

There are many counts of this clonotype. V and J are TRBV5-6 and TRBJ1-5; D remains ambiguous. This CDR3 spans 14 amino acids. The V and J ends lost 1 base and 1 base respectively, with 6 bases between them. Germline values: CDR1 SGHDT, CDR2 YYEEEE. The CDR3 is CASSLIRSNQPQHF. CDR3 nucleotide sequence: TGTGCCAGCAGCTTGATCAGGAGCAATCAGCCCCAGCATTTT.

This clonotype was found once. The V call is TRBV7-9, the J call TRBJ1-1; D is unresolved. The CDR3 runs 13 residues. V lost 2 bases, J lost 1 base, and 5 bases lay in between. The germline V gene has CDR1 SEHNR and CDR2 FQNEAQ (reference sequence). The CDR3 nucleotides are TGTGCCAGCAGCTTACAATCGAACACTGAAGCTTTCTTT. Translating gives CASSLQSNTEAFF.